The 3 T cell receptor beta chains below were found in one sample sequenced in a study of T cell repertoires in cytomegalovirus infection. TCRdb processed the reads anew with MiXCR; each CDR3 protein has one entry. This table has 700,000 to 900,000 distinct CDR3 sequences, under 35% appearing once. These receptors have no identified antigens. The specimen comprised cultured CD8+ T cells from PBMCs, sampled from culture after CMV antigen stimulation. Every receptor here comes from a human donor in good health (CMV status not recorded). Some clones in this sample may be carry-over from other donors' samples.

The sample holds a few counts of this clonotype. The V call is TRBV27, the J call TRBJ2-1; D may be TRBD1 (5 bases). This CDR3 comprises 16 residues. Per the germline V gene, CDR1 is MNHEY and CDR2 is SMNVEV (reference sequence). The V end was cut by 3 bases, the J end by 0 bases, with 12 bases between. The CDR3 protein is CASSFLDNYSYNEQFF. The DNA for the CDR3 is TGTGCCAGCAGTTTCTTGGACAATTACTCCTACAATGAGCAGTTCTTC.

This clonotype was counted a few times. The J gene is TRBJ2-7, the V gene TRBV19; D perhaps matches TRBD1 (5 bases). This CDR3 region has 14 residues. Germline CDR1 reads LNHDA; CDR2 reads SQIVND (reference sequence). V lost 5 bases, J lost 0 bases, and 11 bases lay in between. The chain's CDR3 is CASSLWGDSYEQYF. The CDR3 DNA is TGTGCCAGTAGTCTTTGGGGCGACTCCTACGAGCAGTACTTC.

This clonotype was recorded a few times. This sequence joins TRBV27 and TRBJ1-2; 9 bases are a match to TRBD1. The junction had 11 bases not matched to a gene; V was cut back by 7 bases and J by 5 bases. Germline V gene data show CDR1 as MNHEY and CDR2 as SMNVEV (reference sequence). The CDR3 has 15 amino acids. CDR3 in amino acids: CASTHSGTGLYGYTF. The CDR3 nucleotides read TGTGCCAGCACCCACTCCGGGACAGGGCTTTATGGCTACACCTTC.